This T cell receptor (beta chain) originates from a study of graft-versus-host responses after intestinal transplantation. Study overall: Anti-thymocyte globulin was used for induction in all recipients, who then took tacrolimus and steroids for two to four years. Study results and limitations: GvH clones appeared in recipient marrow, some first in ileum or blood. Early post-transplant HvG declines tracked with peak circulating GvH clone levels. Within allografts, high graft-versus-host to host-versus-graft clonal ratios were seen among patients with graft-donor T cell macrochimerism.

Comments on this clone: Its specificity is unknown.

The assay was immunoSEQ multiplex PCR, and TCRdb's table has in-frame clones only and misses some. In the table there are about 73,000 clones, 90% of which are singletons. This specimen was unstimulated CD8+ T cells sorted from spleen or lymph node cells, taken before transplant. The receptor was isolated from a human donor who was the organ donor for an intestinal transplant.

The CDR3 is CASRPGQEEKLFF. As DNA, the CDR3 is TGCGCCAGCAGGCCTGGACAGGAAGAAAAACTGTTTTTT. The gene calls are TRBV5-1 and TRBJ1-4; 7 nucleotides agree with TRBD1. The CDR3 totals 13 residues. The V and J ends lost 5 bases and 8 bases, in that order; junction bases with no gene match: 6. Germline V gives CDR1 SGHRS, CDR2 YFSETQ.